Listed below are T cell receptor beta chains from one sample, sequenced in a study of T-cell reconstitution after alpha-beta-depleted transplantation in children. Each CDR3 protein is one row after TCRdb ran MiXCR on the PCR reads. In the table there are hundreds of thousands of distinct CDR3 sequences, roughly 13% of which are singletons. Sequencing was performed on PBMCs, mostly from graft donor cells, taken 360 days after TCRalphabeta/CD19-depleted stem cell transplant. These receptors originate from a male patient aged 10 to 17 who had a stem cell transplant for acute myeloid leukemia, so the T cells may come from the graft donor. Each CDR3 is given with its conserved first and last residue. D genes are given only for firm matches. Rows give clone size only sometimes, using once, few, many, or a class for an expanded clone.

V	J	size	D	CDR3	DNA
TRBV20-1	TRBJ2-1	few	TRBD1	CSASLLVGTGVHNEQFF	TGCAGTGCTAGCCTACTGGTTGGGACAGGGGTACACAATGAGCAGTTCTTC
TRBV28	TRBJ2-2	few	TRBD1	CASSPGTGVTGELFF	TGTGCCAGCAGTCCCGGGACAGGGGTGACCGGGGAGCTGTTTTTT
TRBV7-2	TRBJ1-4	-	-	CASSPRMSNEKLFF	TGTGCCAGCAGCCCACGGATGTCTAATGAAAAACTGTTTTTT
TRBV20-1	TRBJ1-2	few	-	CSARDRGFGYGYTF	TGCAGTGCTAGAGACAGGGGTTTCGGCTATGGCTACACCTTC
TRBV27	TRBJ2-1	few	TRBD2	CASSLGLAGGQFF	TGTGCCAGCAGTTTAGGGCTAGCGGGAGGGCAGTTCTTC
TRBV4-3	TRBJ2-1	-	TRBD2	CASSQLAGGLYNEQFF	TGCGCCAGCAGCCAACTTGCGGGGGGCCTGTACAATGAGCAGTTCTTC
TRBV12-3/TRBV12-4	TRBJ2-2	few	-	CASSLVKGPNTGELFF	TGTGCCAGCAGTTTGGTGAAGGGTCCGAACACCGGGGAGCTGTTTTTT
TRBV15	TRBJ2-1	many	-	CATSGTDRSSYNEQFF	TGTGCCACCAGCGGGACCGACCGAAGCTCCTACAATGAGCAGTTCTTC
TRBV5-1	TRBJ1-1	many	-	CASSLVAGGRTEAFF	TGCGCCAGCAGCTTGGTGGCGGGGGGGAGGACTGAAGCTTTCTTT
TRBV28	TRBJ2-7	few	-	CASSFVRGPVTYEQYF	TGTGCCAGCAGTTTCGTTCGCGGCCCGGTCACCTACGAGCAGTACTTC
TRBV4-2	TRBJ2-1	many	-	CASSQDPGRTIF	TGTGCCAGCAGCCAAGATCCGGGACGCACTATCTTC
TRBV12-3/TRBV12-4	TRBJ2-7	-	TRBD2	CASSNLAGGIYEQYF	TGTGCCAGCAGCAACCTAGCGGGAGGAATCTACGAGCAGTACTTC
TRBV12-3/TRBV12-4	TRBJ2-3	few	-	CASSLIQGDHINTQYF	TGTGCCAGCAGTTTGATCCAGGGAGACCACATAAATACGCAGTATTTT
TRBV4-3	TRBJ2-1	few	TRBD2	CASSQDLVAGAIYFDEQFF	TGCGCCAGCAGCCAAGATCTGGTAGCGGGAGCTATCTATTTCGATGAGCAGTTCTTC
TRBV7-2	TRBJ2-2	few	-	CASSLPGLHITGELFF	TGTGCCAGCAGCTTACCAGGACTCCACATAACCGGGGAGCTGTTTTTT
TRBV7-2	TRBJ2-5	-	TRBD2	CASSTRLAGLQETQYF	TGTGCCAGCAGCACCCGACTAGCGGGCCTCCAAGAGACCCAGTACTTC
TRBV6-5	TRBJ2-1	few	TRBD2	CASSYNLAGLASYNEQFF	TGTGCCAGCAGTTACAACCTAGCGGGCTTGGCCTCCTACAATGAGCAGTTCTTC
TRBV6-5	TRBJ2-7	few	TRBD2	CASSSRTSGPYEQYF	TGTGCCAGCAGTTCCCGGACTAGCGGTCCCTACGAGCAGTACTTC
TRBV2	TRBJ2-3	-	-	CASTGRDTQYF	TGTGCCAGCACTGGGAGAGATACGCAGTATTTT
TRBV27	TRBJ2-7	few	TRBD1	CASSPPSLAGGRNEQYF	TGTGCCAGCAGTCCGCCCTCGCTGGCAGGGGGTAGAAACGAGCAGTACTTC
TRBV5-1	TRBJ2-5	-	TRBD2	CASSFPAGVQETQYF	TGCGCCAGCAGCTTCCCAGCGGGAGTCCAAGAGACCCAGTACTTC
TRBV6-1	TRBJ1-5	-	TRBD1	CASSPDRAVGQPQHF	TGTGCCAGCAGTCCTGACAGGGCGGTTGGTCAGCCCCAGCATTTT
TRBV24-1	TRBJ2-1	few	-	CATSDPGLDEQFF	TGTGCCACCAGTGACCCCGGCCTAGATGAGCAGTTCTTC
TRBV12-3/TRBV12-4	TRBJ1-5	many	TRBD1	CASSFYRDRGDQPQHF	TGTGCCAGCAGTTTTTACCGGGACAGGGGCGATCAGCCCCAGCATTTT
TRBV7-8	TRBJ2-5	many	-	CASSLFEGGGETQYF	TGTGCCAGCAGCTTATTCGAGGGAGGGGGGGAGACCCAGTACTTC
TRBV20-1	TRBJ2-7	-	-	CSARTGEQYF	TGCAGTGCTAGAACGGGTGAGCAGTACTTC
TRBV5-6	TRBJ2-7	-	-	CASSAAAWTADSSYEQYF	TGTGCCAGCAGCGCTGCGGCATGGACAGCGGACTCCTCCTACGAGCAGTACTTC
TRBV28	TRBJ2-7	few	TRBD1	CASSQTDRASYEQYF	TGTGCCAGCAGTCAGACGGACAGGGCAAGTTACGAGCAGTACTTC
TRBV15	TRBJ1-2	-	-	CATSRAGVGYTF	TGTGCCACCAGCAGAGCGGGGGTTGGCTACACCTTC
TRBV7-2	TRBJ1-1	-	-	CASSLPMTVNTEAFF	TGTGCCAGCAGCTTACCGATGACAGTGAACACTGAAGCTTTCTTT